The 6 T cell receptor beta chains in this list originate from one sample, sequenced in a study of T cell responses to AZD1222 COVID-19 vaccine. Assay: immunoSEQ multiplex PCR; the TCRdb copy retains only in-frame clones and omits some. The sample has fewer than 150,000 clones; about 92% are singletons. Sequencing used peripheral blood, obtained 28 days after the second AZD1222 dose. The receptors stem from an adult who received the AZD1222 COVID-19 vaccine.

The chain has TRBV2 and TRBJ1-5; no clear D gene. This CDR3 comprises 13 residues. Germline CDR1 SNHLY, CDR2 FYNNEI. The V end lost 5 bases, the J end lost 6 bases, and 11 bases lay between the germline ends. CDR3 in DNA: TGTGCCAGCAGTCAAAAAAGAGGTCAGCCCCAGCATTTT. Translation gives CASSQKRGQPQHF.

This clone was detected once. V usage is TRBV6-5 and J usage is TRBJ1-3; no clear D gene. Trimming removed 0 bases at V and 0 bases at J, with 9 bases between. Germline V lookup: CDR1 MNHEY, CDR2 SVGAGI. CDR3 length equals 16 residues. The CDR3, as DNA: TGTGCCAGCAGTTACTCCCCGTCTAGCTCTGGAAACACCATATATTTT. It codes for CASSYSPSSSGNTIYF.

The rearrangement joins TRBV27 to TRBJ1-2, with D uncertain. The CDR3 totals 13 residues. Per germline, CDR1 MNHEY and CDR2 SMNVEV (reference sequence). V was cut by 3 bases and J by 1 base, with 6 bases left in between. The CDR3 DNA is TGTGCCAGCAGTTTCACAGTTAACTATGGCTACACCTTC. This sequence encodes CASSFTVNYGYTF.

This chain connects TRBV19 to TRBJ1-5, with D hard to call. Germline-derived CDR1 and CDR2 are LNHDA and SQIVND (reference sequence). This CDR3 is built from 17 residues. Trimming pared 8 bases from V and 0 bases from J, leaving 20 bases between. This CDR3 reads CASQVTLWAGSNQPQHF. The CDR3 DNA reads TGTGCCAGTCAGGTGACCCTCTGGGCGGGTAGCAATCAGCCCCAGCATTTT.

This sequence joins TRBV2 and TRBJ2-2, with TRBD1 matching over 10 bases. The CDR3 runs 14 residues. Germline assignment: CDR1 SNHLY and CDR2 FYNNEI. J was trimmed by 8 bases and V by 6 bases; bases with no gene match: 6. The CDR3 DNA reads TGTGCCAGCAGCGGACAGGGGGGAGGTGGGGAGCTGTTTTTT. It codes for CASSGQGGGGELFF.

This clone was observed a single time. The V gene is TRBV3-1 (or the pseudogene TRBV3-2), the J gene TRBJ2-7, with D uncertain. V dropped 2 bases and J dropped 7 bases, with 6 bases sitting between them. The CDR3 loop spans 11 amino acids. Germline V gives CDR1 LGHDT, CDR2 YNNKEL (reference sequence). CDR3 nucleotide sequence: TGTGCCAGCAGCCAACAAGGGGAGCAGTACTTC. Protein: CASSQQGEQYF.